Sequencing of this TCR beta chain was carried out in a study of control samples from healthy donors and cancer patients. Trimming cost V 4 bases and J 0 bases, with 6 bases left between them. The CDR3 covers 13 residues. Looked up from germline, CDR1 is MDHEN and CDR2 is SYDVKM. Repertoires were generated with immunoSEQ multiplex PCR, while TCRdb's copy carries only in-frame clones and drops some. The table includes about 69,000 clones, approximately 84% detected once. The source material was PBMCs. This TCR was recovered from a woman between 50 and 59 years old with lung cancer. This chain connects TRBV28 to TRBJ1-1; D unresolved. CDR3 bases: TGTGCCAGCAGTTCGAGTTTGAACACTGAAGCTTTCTTT. Protein product: CASSSSLNTEAFF. Based on the CDR3 plus reference TRBV28 and TRBJ1-1, the full variable domain is DVKVTQSSRYLVKRTGEKVFLECVQDMDHENMFWYRQDPGLGLRLIYFSYDVKMKEKGDIPEGYSVSREKKERFSLILESASTNQTSMYLCASSSSLNTEAFFGQGTRLTVV.